Each of the 6 T cell receptor beta chains below was sequenced from the same sample in a study of T cells after yellow fever vaccination. TCRdb reanalysed the 5' RACE reads using MiXCR and keeps one entry per CDR3 protein. The profile shows about 550,000 distinct CDR3 sequences, roughly 19% of them singletons. Sample: PBMCs, taken 15 days after the yellow fever booster vaccination. These receptors all stem from a man in his thirties or forties who received the YFV17D yellow fever vaccine.

The chain employs TRBV19 and TRBJ2-7; 8 bases map to TRBD2. Germline lookup yields CDR1 LNHDA and CDR2 SQIVND (reference sequence). Germline trimming cut 3 bases from V and 6 bases from J; bases unmatched to any gene: 13. The CDR3 spans 16 residues. CDR3 sequence: CASSMSIAGQKSEQYF. CDR3 nucleotides: TGTGCCAGTAGTATGTCGATAGCGGGACAAAAGAGCGAGCAGTACTTC.

In its sample, this clonotype was seen once. This chain links TRBV6-5 with TRBJ2-1; 11 positions agree with TRBD2. This CDR3 is built from 15 residues. J gave up 9 bases and V 4 bases, and 8 bases lay outside the gene matches. The V gene's germline CDR1 is MNHEY and CDR2 SVGAGI. CDR3 in amino acids: CASSLAGGQISEQFF. CDR3 nucleotides: TGTGCCAGCAGTTTAGCGGGAGGGCAAATTTCTGAGCAGTTCTTC.

This clonotype occurred a few times. The chain links TRBV11-2 to TRBJ2-5; the D is unclear. V lost 1 base, J lost 5 bases, and 11 bases lay in between. Per the germline V gene, CDR1 is SGHAT and CDR2 is FQNNGV. The length of the CDR3 is 14 residues. CDR3 in DNA: TGTGCCAGCAGCTTAGGTGAAGGGCGGGAGACCCAGTACTTC. This sequence encodes CASSLGEGRETQYF.

The chain combines TRBV28 with TRBJ2-5; tentative D call: TRBD1 (6 bases). The CDR3 loop spans 17 amino acids. CDR1 and CDR2 (germline): MDHEN, SYDVKM. V lost 5 bases to trimming and J lost 2 bases, with 21 bases between them. The CDR3 reads CASSGPATGYGQETQYF. The CDR3 coding sequence is TGTGCCAGCAGTGGCCCAGCCACAGGGTATGGGCAAGAGACCCAGTACTTC. Supplemented by reference TRBV28 and TRBJ2-5, the full variable domain reads DVKVTQSSRYLVKRTGEKVFLECVQDMDHENMFWYRQDPGLGLRLIYFSYDVKMKEKGDIPEGYSVSREKKERFSLILESASTNQTSMYLCASSGPATGYGQETQYFGPGTRLLVL.

In this sample, this clonotype turned up many times. The gene calls are TRBV20-1 and TRBJ2-1; no definite D call. V shed 4 bases and J shed 13 bases, with 14 bases lying between them. This CDR3 is built from 11 residues. CDR1 is DFQATT, CDR2 SNEGSKA, per germline (reference sequence). The CDR3 DNA sequence: TGCAGTGCTACACCGAACAAGGGACAGTTCTTC. Its translation: CSATPNKGQFF.

This chain links TRBV7-3 with TRBJ2-3; D is possibly TRBD1 (6 bases). The CDR3 has 15 amino acids. The germline V gene has CDR1 SGHTA and CDR2 FQGTGA. V lost 5 bases and J lost 4, with 16 bases in between. CDR3 coding DNA: TGTGCCAGCAGCCGGGCCCACGAGGGGGCAGATACGCAGTATTTT. Translated: CASSRAHEGADTQYF.